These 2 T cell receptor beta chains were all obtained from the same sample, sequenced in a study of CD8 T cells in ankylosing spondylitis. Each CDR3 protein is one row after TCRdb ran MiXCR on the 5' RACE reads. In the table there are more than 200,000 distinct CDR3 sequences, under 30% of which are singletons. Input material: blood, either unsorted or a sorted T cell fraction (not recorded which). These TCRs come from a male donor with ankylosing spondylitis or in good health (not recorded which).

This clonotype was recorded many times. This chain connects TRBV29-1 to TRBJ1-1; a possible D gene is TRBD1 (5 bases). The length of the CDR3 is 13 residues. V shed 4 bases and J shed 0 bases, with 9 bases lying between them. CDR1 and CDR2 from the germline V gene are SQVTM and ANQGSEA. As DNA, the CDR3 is TGCAGCGTTGGGGGGGTGCTGAACACTGAAGCTTTCTTT. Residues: CSVGGVLNTEAFF.

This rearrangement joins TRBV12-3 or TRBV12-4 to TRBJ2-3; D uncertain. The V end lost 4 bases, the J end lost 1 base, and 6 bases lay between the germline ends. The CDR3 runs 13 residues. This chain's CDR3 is CASSYLGTDTQYF. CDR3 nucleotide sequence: TGTGCCAGCAGTTATTTGGGCACAGATACGCAGTATTTT.